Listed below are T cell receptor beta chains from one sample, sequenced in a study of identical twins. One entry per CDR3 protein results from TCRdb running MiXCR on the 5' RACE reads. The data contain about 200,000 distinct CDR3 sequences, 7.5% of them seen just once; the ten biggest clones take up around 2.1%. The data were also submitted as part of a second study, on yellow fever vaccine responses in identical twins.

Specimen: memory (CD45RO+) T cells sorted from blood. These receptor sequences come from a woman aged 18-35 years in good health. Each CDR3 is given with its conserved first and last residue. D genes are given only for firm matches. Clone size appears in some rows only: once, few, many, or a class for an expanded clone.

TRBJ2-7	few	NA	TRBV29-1	TGCAGCGTTGTAGAGACAGGTTCCTACGAGCAGTACTTC	CSVVETGSYEQYF
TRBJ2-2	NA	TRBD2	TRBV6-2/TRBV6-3	TGTGCCAGCAGCCACCCGGGACTAGCGAACACCGGGGAGCTGTTTTTT	CASSHPGLANTGELFF
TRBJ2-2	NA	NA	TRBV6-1	TGTGCCAGCAGCCTCGACAGGACTATGAAAGGGGAGCTGTTTTTT	CASSLDRTMKGELFF
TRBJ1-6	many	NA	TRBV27	TGTGCCAGCAGAAGGACAGTCTATAATTCACCCCTCCACTTT	CASRRTVYNSPLHF
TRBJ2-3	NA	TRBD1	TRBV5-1	TGCGCCAGCAGCTTGGTAGGGGGCGCAGATACGCAGTATTTT	CASSLVGGADTQYF
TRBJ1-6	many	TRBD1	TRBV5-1	TGCGCCAGCAGCTTGCAGGGGGCAGAAGAGTCACCCCTCCACTTT	CASSLQGAEESPLHF
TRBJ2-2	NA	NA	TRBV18	TGTGCCAGCTCACCGCTGACAGGGAACACCGGGGAGCTGTTTTTT	CASSPLTGNTGELFF
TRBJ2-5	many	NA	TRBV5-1	TGCGCCAGCAGCTCTGGGGCGGAGCAAGAGACCCAGTACTTC	CASSSGAEQETQYF
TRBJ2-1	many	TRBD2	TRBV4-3	TGCGCCAGCAGCCAGGGGATAGCGGGGGGCCACTACAATGAGCAGTTCTTC	CASSQGIAGGHYNEQFF
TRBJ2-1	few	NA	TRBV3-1	TGTGCCAGCAGCCAAATCCGAGCGACTGGCTCCTACAATGAGCAGTTCTTC	CASSQIRATGSYNEQFF
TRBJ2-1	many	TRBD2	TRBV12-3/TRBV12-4	TGTGCCAGCAGTCCCACCGGGACTAGTCGAGGGGAGCAGTTCTTC	CASSPTGTSRGEQFF
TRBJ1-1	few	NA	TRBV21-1	TGTGCCAGCAGCAAAGATGAGGGAGAACCGGCTGAAGCTTTCTTT	CASSKDEGEPAEAFF
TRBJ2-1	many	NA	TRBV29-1	TGCAGCGTTGAATGGGGGCAGGCGTGGGATGAGCAGTTCTTC	CSVEWGQAWDEQFF
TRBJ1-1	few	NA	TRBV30	TGTGCCTGGAGAGACACCAGGGGTGGGGGCACTGAAGCTTTCTTT	CAWRDTRGGGTEAFF
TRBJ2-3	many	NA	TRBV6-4	TGTGCCAGCAGTGACTCCGGGGGCGGCACAGATACGCAGTATTTT	CASSDSGGGTDTQYF
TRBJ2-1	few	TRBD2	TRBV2	TGTGCCAGCAGACTGGGGGGGAACAATGAGCAGTTCTTC	CASRLGGNNEQFF
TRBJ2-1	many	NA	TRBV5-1	TGCGCCAGCAGCCCCGGGTCCAGGGGCGACAATGAGCAGTTCTTC	CASSPGSRGDNEQFF
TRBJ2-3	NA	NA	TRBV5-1	TGCGCCAGCAGCTTTAGTTCAGGGACTAGCACAGATACGCAGTATTTT	CASSFSSGTSTDTQYF
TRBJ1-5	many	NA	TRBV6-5	TGTGCCAGCAGACAGGGTGATCAGCCCCAGCATTTT	CASRQGDQPQHF
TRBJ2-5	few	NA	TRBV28	TGTGCCAGCAGTTTACGGGCCGGGTCTGAGACCCAGTACTTC	CASSLRAGSETQYF
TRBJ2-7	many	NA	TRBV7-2	TGTGCCAGCAGCTTAGGACGGATTTACGAGCAGTACTTC	CASSLGRIYEQYF
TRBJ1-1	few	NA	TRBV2	TGTGCCAGCAGTCTTCCACCGGGAGGGACGAACACTGAAGCTTTCTTT	CASSLPPGGTNTEAFF
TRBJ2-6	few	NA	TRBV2	TGTGCCAGCAGTGAACAGGGGAGCTCTGGGGCCAACGTCCTGACTTTC	CASSEQGSSGANVLTF
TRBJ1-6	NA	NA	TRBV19	TGTGCCAGTAGTATCGGCGGATTTGGTAATTCACCCCTCCACTTT	CASSIGGFGNSPLHF
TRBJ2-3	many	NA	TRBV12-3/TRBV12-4	TGTGCCAGCAGTTTAGGGTGGTCCACAGATACGCAGTATTTT	CASSLGWSTDTQYF
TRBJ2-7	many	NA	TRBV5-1	TGCGCCAGCAGCGCCCCCTCCTACGAGCAGTACTTC	CASSAPSYEQYF
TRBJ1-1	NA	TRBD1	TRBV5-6	TGTGCCAGCAGCAATCTTCTTCGGACAGGGGGGAGGGCTTTCTTT	CASSNLLRTGGRAFF
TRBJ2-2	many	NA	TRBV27	TGTGCCAGCTCCTTGTGGGGCAGAATAGCCGGGGAGCTGTTTTTT	CASSLWGRIAGELFF
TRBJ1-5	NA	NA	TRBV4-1	TGCGCCAGCAGCCAAGTTTATCAGCCAAATCAGCCCCAGCATTTT	CASSQVYQPNQPQHF
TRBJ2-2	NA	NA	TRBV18	TGTGCCAGCTCACCAACGGGCGCGAACACCGGGGAGCTGTTTTTT	CASSPTGANTGELFF
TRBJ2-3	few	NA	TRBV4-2	TGTGCCAGCAGCCAAGAGGTTCGCTCGGATACGCAGTATTTT	CASSQEVRSDTQYF
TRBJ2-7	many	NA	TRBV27	TGTGCCACCCAAGAGCGGGCGGCCTACGAGCAGTACTTC	CATQERAAYEQYF
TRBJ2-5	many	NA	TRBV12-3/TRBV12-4	TGTGCCAGCAGTTTGTTCGGGGGGCGAGGAGAGACCCAGTACTTC	CASSLFGGRGETQYF
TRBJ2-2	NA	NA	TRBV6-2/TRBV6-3	TGTGCCAGCAGTTACCGCGGGACTGAGCCTGGGGAGCTGTTTTTT	CASSYRGTEPGELFF
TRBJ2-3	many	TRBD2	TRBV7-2	TGTGCCAGCAGCTTAGGGTTAGCGCTAGCGGGCACAGATACGCAGTATTTT	CASSLGLALAGTDTQYF
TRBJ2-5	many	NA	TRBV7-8	TGTGCCAGCCGGTACAGGGATTCCCAAGAGACCCAGTACTTC	CASRYRDSQETQYF